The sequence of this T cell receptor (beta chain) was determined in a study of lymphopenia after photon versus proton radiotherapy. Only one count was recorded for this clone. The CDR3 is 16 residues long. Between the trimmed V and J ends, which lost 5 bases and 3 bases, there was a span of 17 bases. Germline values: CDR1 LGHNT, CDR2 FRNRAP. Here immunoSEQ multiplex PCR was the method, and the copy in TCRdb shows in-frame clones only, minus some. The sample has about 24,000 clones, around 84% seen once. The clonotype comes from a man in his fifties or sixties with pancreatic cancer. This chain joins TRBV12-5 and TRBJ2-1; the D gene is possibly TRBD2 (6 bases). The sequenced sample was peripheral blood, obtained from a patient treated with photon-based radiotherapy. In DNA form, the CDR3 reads TGTGCTAGTGGTCACCCGGGAGCAGGAGTCTACAATGAGCAGTTCTTC. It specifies CASGHPGAGVYNEQFF.